This TCR beta chain is drawn from a study of cytomegalovirus exposure and HLA in healthy donors. Overall study findings and caveats: For most subjects, TCR beta sequences were reported to predict HLA-A and HLA-B alleles with accuracy.

To note about this clone: The antigen is unknown.

Primers for the PCR totalled 60 Vbeta and 13 Jbeta. Assay: immunoSEQ multiplex PCR; the TCRdb copy retains only in-frame clones and omits some. Of 150,000 to 190,000 clones listed, around 74% are singletons. There are 13 residues in the CDR3. Germline V gene sequence: CDR1 MGHDK, CDR2 SYGVNS. Trimming removed 8 bases at V and 0 bases at J, with 7 bases between. This chain links TRBV25-1 with TRBJ2-2; possibly TRBD1 for D (6 bases). The receptor was derived from a man younger than 35 in good health and CMV-seronegative. What was sequenced was PBMCs. The CDR3 region is CASQGTNTGELFF. CDR3 DNA: TGTGCCAGCCAGGGGACGAACACCGGGGAGCTGTTTTTT.